There are a few counts of the clone carrying this T cell receptor (beta chain). Antigen specificity is unknown. These data come from a study of T cells in Graves' hyperthyroidism and ophthalmopathy. Germline-derived CDR1 and CDR2 are MDHEN and SYDVKM. Deletions cut 3 bases from V and 1 base from J, with 11 bases between. The CDR3 sequence is 15 residues long. Amplification of TCR beta CDR3 regions used RNA as the template. First-round RT-PCR of the TCR CDR3 relied on the HTBI primer set. TCRdb re-called the multiplex PCR reads through MiXCR, storing one row per CDR3 protein. The sample holds about 690,000 distinct CDR3 sequences, about 18% seen once. Study observations and caveats: The model's output predicted ophthalmopathy at a median of 6.5 months prior to onset.

The sequencing input was blood. The receptor comes from a man aged 50 to 60 with Graves' hyperthyroidism. V and J are TRBV28 and TRBJ2-3; TRBD2 is a possible D gene (5 bases). The CDR3 DNA reads TGTGCCAGCAGTTTGTTTTTTAGCGGCACAGATACGCAGTATTTT. It specifies CASSLFFSGTDTQYF.